The TCR beta chain under discussion was sequenced for a study of blood T cell repertoires in COVID-19. Study-wide context: Both acute and convalescent COVID-19 samples were obtained from the United States, Italy and Spain. In each case, the material was cDNA or gDNA derived from T cells, B-cell-depleted T cells, or PBMCs.

Produced via immunoSEQ multiplex PCR; TCRdb's table is partial and in-frame only. The sample lists about 200,000 clones; 80% to 90% were seen once. V lost 0 bases, J lost 5 bases, and 13 bases lay in between. The CDR3 is made up of 15 amino acids. Germline CDR1 is LNHNV and CDR2 is YYDKDF (reference sequence). The specimen was PBMCs or T cells enriched from blood (not recorded which). The receptor's source is a woman in her forties with acute COVID-19. The J gene is TRBJ2-5, the V gene TRBV15; tentatively, D is TRBD1 (6 bases). The CDR3 DNA sequence: TGTGCCACCAGCAGAGATCTAACAGGGTGGGAGACCCAGTACTTC. Residues: CATSRDLTGWETQYF.